This TCR beta chain was captured by sequencing in a study of STAT5B mutations in CD4+ large granular lymphocyte leukemia. The wider study: Among healthy controls, a particular HLA allele went with more CDR3 'QG' motifs.

CDR1 is MDHEN, CDR2 SYDVKM, per germline. Trimming took 1 base from V and 0 from J, leaving 7 bases between them. This CDR3 is 15 amino acids long. Here immunoSEQ multiplex PCR was the method, and the copy in TCRdb shows in-frame clones only, minus some. This repertoire shows about 45,000 clones, around 86% found once; its top ten account for about 2.5%. This sequence was found in a human donor in good health. The sequenced sample consisted of CD4+ T cells from blood buffy coats. This chain links TRBV28 with TRBJ1-5; a weak D match, TRBD1 (6 bases). The CDR3 sequence is CASSLSQGSNQPQHF. The DNA of the CDR3 is TGTGCCAGCAGTTTATCACAGGGTAGCAATCAGCCCCAGCATTTT.